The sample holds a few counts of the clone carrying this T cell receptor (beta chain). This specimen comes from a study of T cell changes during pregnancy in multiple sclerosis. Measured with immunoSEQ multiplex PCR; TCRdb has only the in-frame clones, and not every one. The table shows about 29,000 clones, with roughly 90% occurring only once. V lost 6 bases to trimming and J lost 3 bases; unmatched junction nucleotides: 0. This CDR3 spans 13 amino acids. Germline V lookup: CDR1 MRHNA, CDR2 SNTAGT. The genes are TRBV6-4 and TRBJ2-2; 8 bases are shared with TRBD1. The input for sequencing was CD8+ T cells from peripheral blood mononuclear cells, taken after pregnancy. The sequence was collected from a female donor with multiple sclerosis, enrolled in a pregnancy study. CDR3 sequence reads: CASRTGDTGELFF. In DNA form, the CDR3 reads TGTGCCAGCAGGACAGGGGACACCGGGGAGCTGTTTTTT.